This T cell receptor (beta chain) was documented in a study of T cells in localized non-small cell lung cancer. Points on this clone: Its cognate antigen is unknown.

Study observations and caveats: A median of 57 of the top 100 tumor clones appeared in adjacent lung, which was paired and uninvolved. Only one tumor region was sequenced, so heterogeneity remains possible. Clonality peaked in uninvolved adjacent lung rather than tumor.

Profiling relied on immunoSEQ multiplex PCR, and the TCRdb table lists in-frame clones only, not all of them. This sample has over 30,000 clones, with more than 80% found just once. Germline values: CDR1 LNHDA, CDR2 SQIVND (reference sequence). This CDR3 comprises 12 residues. V lost 10 bases to trimming and J lost 5 bases, with 14 bases between them. Sequences were derived from peripheral blood mononuclear cells, sampled before any cancer treatment. The chain combines TRBV19 with TRBJ1-2, with D tentatively TRBD1 (5 bases). The TCR comes from a male donor at least 60 years old with stage II lung adenocarcinoma. CDR3: CATSQGPYGYTF. The CDR3 DNA reads TGTGCCACCTCCCAGGGACCGTATGGCTACACCTTC.